Each of the 6 T cell receptor beta chains below was sequenced from the same sample in a study of T cell responses to AZD1222 COVID-19 vaccine. Generated by immunoSEQ multiplex PCR, the TCRdb table keeps only in-frame clones and is missing some. The sample contains 120,000 or so clones, approximately 94% of which appear only once. This specimen consisted of peripheral blood, obtained 28 days after the second AZD1222 dose. These receptors were obtained from an adult who received the AZD1222 COVID-19 vaccine.

This clone was seen a single time. The rearrangement uses TRBV9 and TRBJ1-2; D is ambiguous. The CDR3 is made up of 10 amino acids. Trimming took off 7 bases at V and 8 bases at J, with 9 bases between the two ends. Per the germline V gene, CDR1 is SGDLS and CDR2 is YYNGEE. CDR3 sequence: CASPRWGYTF. CDR3 DNA: TGTGCCAGCCCCAGGTGGGGCTACACCTTC. Full variable domain (rest looked up from reference TRBV9 and TRBJ1-2): DSGVTQTPKHLITATGQRVTLRCSPRSGDLSVYWYQQSLDQGLQFLIQYYNGEERAKGNILERFSAQQFPDLHSELNLSSLELGDSALYFCASPRWGYTFGSGTRLTVV.

The V call is TRBV5-4, the J call TRBJ1-1; no clear D. The ends were cut back, 1 base at V and 4 bases at J, with 8 bases in the middle. Germline V gene sequence: CDR1 SGHNT, CDR2 YYREEE (reference sequence). The CDR3 runs to 13 residues. DNA of the CDR3: TGTGCCAGCAGCTTGATGGGGAGCACTGAAGCTTTCTTT. Encoded protein: CASSLMGSTEAFF.

The chain links TRBV19 to TRBJ1-1; D is uncertain. Trimming took 7 bases from V and 0 from J, leaving 9 bases between them. CDR3 length: 13 amino acids. The V gene's germline CDR1 is LNHDA and CDR2 SQIVND (reference sequence). The CDR3 protein is CASMVQLNTEAFF. As DNA, the CDR3 is TGTGCCAGTATGGTGCAGTTGAACACTGAAGCTTTCTTT. Variable domain in full (rest from reference TRBV19 and TRBJ1-1): DGGITQSPKYLFRKEGQNVTLSCEQNLNHDAMYWYRQDPGQGLRLIYYSQIVNDFQKGDIAEGYSVSREKKESFPLTVTSAQKNPTAFYLCASMVQLNTEAFFGQGTRLTVV.

V usage is TRBV6-2 or TRBV6-3 and J usage is TRBJ1-2; no clear D. The CDR3 extends over 16 amino acids. With 0 bases removed from V and 4 bases from J, the gap between germline ends came to 15 bases. The germline gives CDR1 MNHEY, CDR2 SVGEGT. CDR3 amino acids: CASSYSQWLDGYGYTF. The CDR3 nucleotides are TGTGCCAGCAGTTACTCGCAGTGGCTTGATGGCTATGGCTACACCTTC.

This chain connects TRBV18 to TRBJ1-4; 7 bases map to TRBD1. V gave up 6 bases and J gave up 8 bases; unmatched junction bases: 3. This CDR3 has 12 amino acids. Looked up from germline, CDR1 is KGHSH and CDR2 is LQKENI. CDR3 sequence (DNA): TGTGCCAGCTCCGAGACAGGGGAAAAACTGTTTTTT. This encodes CASSETGEKLFF.

J is TRBJ1-2 and V is TRBV2; TRBD1 matches at 7 bases. The CDR3 is 20 residues long. Per germline, CDR1 SNHLY and CDR2 FYNNEI. V gave up 9 bases and J gave up 4 bases; unmatched junction bases: 29. Here the CDR3 reads CASPTGTETPFPGSAYGYTF. Here the CDR3 DNA reads TGTGCCAGTCCAACCGGGACAGAAACTCCATTTCCCGGTTCGGCCTATGGCTACACCTTC. Drawing the rest from reference TRBV2 and TRBJ1-2, the complete variable domain is EPEVTQTPSHQVTQMGQEVILRCVPISNHLYFYWYRQILGQKVEFLVSFYNNEISEKSEIFDDQFSVERPDGSNFTLKIRSTKLEDSAMYFCASPTGTETPFPGSAYGYTFGSGTRLTVV.